The subject of this entry is one TCR beta chain. The data originate from a study of T cells in Graves' hyperthyroidism and ophthalmopathy. CDR1 LNHNV and CDR2 YYDKDF come from the germline V gene (reference sequence). Trimming pared 0 bases from V and 11 bases from J, leaving 17 bases between. The CDR3 extends over 15 amino acids. Diagnoses used clinical symptoms, serum thyroxine and TRAb, thyroid ultrasound and orbital computed tomography. Amplification of TCR beta CDR3 regions used RNA as the template. Initially, a first-round RT-PCR of the TCR CDR3 employed the HTBI primer set. Each CDR3 protein gets one entry after TCRdb re-called the multiplex PCR reads with MiXCR. The sample gives 480,000 or so distinct CDR3 sequences, over 35% of which show up once; about 40% is in the top ten.

The sample consisted of peripheral blood or thyroid tissue (not recorded which). V usage is TRBV15 and J usage is TRBJ1-5, with D perhaps TRBD1 (5 bases). The sequence came from an adult woman with Graves' disease, either hyperthyroidism or ophthalmopathy (not recorded which). The DNA for the CDR3 is TGTGCCACCAGCAGAGATCGGGGGGTTGGGGAGACCCAGCATTTT. Its protein is CATSRDRGVGETQHF.